A single sample gave rise to the 14 T cell receptor beta chains below, sequenced in a study of post-analysis software for immune sequencing data. Study outcomes and limitations: When patients were compared with controls, 4 or 5 TRBV segments were more frequent, TRBV5-6, TRBV5-1 and TRBV20-1 among them.

These receptors' targets are unknown. The TCR beta cDNA libraries carried unique molecular identifiers. TCRdb independently ran MiXCR on the PCR reads; one entry per CDR3 protein. The sample has about 200,000 distinct CDR3 sequences; 29% are singletons. Sequencing was performed on blood. The receptors derive from a girl aged 2-17 years with multiple sclerosis.

The CDR3 DNA follows: TGTGCCAGCAGTTTCGCGGGGACAGGGTGGACCTACAATGAGCAGTTCTTC. Its translation is CASSFAGTGWTYNEQFF. V usage is TRBV27 and J usage is TRBJ2-1; TRBD1 matches at 9 bases. Trimming removed 3 bases from V and 2 bases from J; junction bases left unmatched: 8. This CDR3 has 17 amino acids. The V gene's germline CDR1 is MNHEY and CDR2 SMNVEV (reference sequence).

This clonotype appeared many times. The chain carries TRBV15 and TRBJ2-7; maybe TRBD2 (5 bases). CDR1 and CDR2 (germline): LNHNV, YYDKDF (reference sequence). The ends were cut back, 3 bases at V and 5 bases at J, with 14 bases in the middle. The CDR3 runs to 14 residues. The CDR3 reads CATSRDGVVNEQYF. The CDR3 region has the DNA TGTGCCACCAGCAGGGACGGGGTCGTTAACGAGCAGTACTTC.

Concerning this clonotype: One junction end does not reproduce the germline sequence, and a read error may be involved. This chain connects TRBV7-3 to TRBJ1-1; no clear D gene. CDR3 length: 14 residues. Germline V gene lookup returns CDR1 SGHTA and CDR2 FQGTGA. This CDR3 is CASGLSPMNTEAFF. Here the CDR3 DNA reads TGTGCCAGCGGCTTATCACCAATGAACACTGAAGCTTTCTTT.

About this clonotype itself: A clone one base away is much larger, so this may be a read error. V is TRBV18 and J is TRBJ2-3, with 7 nucleotides matching TRBD1. CDR3 size: 15 residues. Germline values: CDR1 KGHSH, CDR2 LQKENI. CDR3 loop: CASSPPGQSIDTQYF. CDR3 bases: TGTGCCAGCTCACCACCGGGACAGAGCATAGATACGCAGTATTTT.

This sequence joins TRBV20-1 and TRBJ2-7, with 7 bases fitting TRBD1. The CDR3 covers 16 residues. The germline V gene encodes CDR1 DFQATT and CDR2 SNEGSKA (reference sequence). Trimming removed 6 bases from V and 0 bases from J; junction bases left unmatched: 14. CDR3 loop: CSARNTGALNSYEQYF. The CDR3 DNA is TGCAGTGCCCGAAATACAGGGGCCCTAAACTCCTACGAGCAGTACTTC.

J is TRBJ2-1 and V is TRBV30; 8 nucleotides match TRBD2. The CDR3 contains 18 residues. The trim removed 4 bases at V and 4 bases at J, leaving 18 bases unmatched. Germline CDR1 is GTSNPN and CDR2 is SVGIG (reference sequence). CDR3 sequence (DNA): TGTGCCTGGATGCATAGGCGGGAGGCTTTGATTCGATACAATGAGCAGTTCTTC. Translating it yields CAWMHRREALIRYNEQFF.

This clonotype was observed many times. This chain links TRBV5-5 with TRBJ2-7; the D is unclear. The CDR3 loop spans 13 amino acids. Germline-derived CDR1 and CDR2 are SGHKS and YYEKEE (reference sequence). Trimming took 4 bases from V and 4 from J, leaving 12 bases between them. CDR3: CASSKVGQYEQYF. CDR3 bases: TGTGCCAGCAGCAAGGTTGGGCAGTACGAGCAGTACTTC.

The chain couples TRBV12-3 or TRBV12-4 to TRBJ1-6, with no clear D. Deletions cut 7 bases from V and 10 bases from J, with 17 bases between. CDR3 length equals 14 residues. This chain's CDR3 is CASKIRALGSPLHF. The CDR3 DNA is TGTGCCAGCAAAATCCGGGCCCTGGGGTCACCCCTCCACTTT.

The rearrangement uses TRBV18 and TRBJ2-3; D remains ambiguous. There are 14 residues in the CDR3. Trimming took 1 base from V and 0 from J, leaving 5 bases between them. Germline assignment: CDR1 KGHSH and CDR2 LQKENI. CDR3 nucleotides: TGTGCCAGCTCACCACTTGTGAGCACAGATACGCAGTATTTT. Translated: CASSPLVSTDTQYF.

About this clonotype: This may stem from a read error, because a much larger clone lies one nucleotide away. This chain links TRBV12-3 or TRBV12-4 with TRBJ2-7, with D perhaps being TRBD1 or TRBD2 (6 bases each). The CDR3 runs 17 residues. V was pared by 6 bases and J by 3 bases, with 24 bases between. The CDR3 DNA sequence: TGTGCCAGCAGCCTAAGGTCAGGGGAGGAGGTTTACTACGAGCAGTACTTC. Translated, it gives CASSLRSGEEVYYEQYF.

At least ten counts were recorded for this clonotype. An end of the junction does not agree with germline; a read error may underlie this. This rearrangement joins TRBV28 to TRBJ2-7; D might be TRBD2 (5 bases). The CDR3 runs to 13 residues. Germline V CDR1 and CDR2: MDHEN, SYDVKM. The DNA of the CDR3 is TGTGCCAGCAGTTTACTCACAGACTACGGGCAGTACTTC. It encodes CASSLLTDYGQYF.

A word on this clonotype: It may be a read error: a sequence one base away is much more abundant. The chain couples TRBV19 to TRBJ2-7; 7 bases map to TRBD2. Germline V CDR1 and CDR2: LNHDA, SQIVND (reference sequence). The CDR3 totals 14 residues. V shed 3 bases, J shed 9 bases, and the junction held 11 bases outside the gene matches. The CDR3 DNA reads as TGTGCCAGTAGTATGGCGGGAGAAGCCCACGGGCAGTACTTC. It codes for CASSMAGEAHGQYF.

This clonotype was detected a few times. The V and J genes are TRBV3-1 and TRBJ1-1; D is possibly TRBD1 (6 bases). V lost 2 bases and J lost 10, with 17 bases in between. Germline lookup yields CDR1 LGHDT and CDR2 YNNKEL (reference sequence). The CDR3 is made up of 14 amino acids. Here the CDR3 DNA reads TGTGCCAGCAGCCAACGAGGGGGGACCGGTGGAGCTTTCTTT. Translation gives CASSQRGGTGGAFF.

This clonotype came up many times. The V and J genes are TRBV20-1 and TRBJ2-1; D is unresolved. This CDR3 contains 14 residues. The germline CDR1 and CDR2 sequences are DFQATT and SNEGSKA (reference sequence). V shed 2 bases and J shed 3 bases, with 11 bases lying between them. DNA of the CDR3: TGCAGTGCTAGACTGCTTCAAGGCTACAATGAGCAGTTCTTC. Translation gives CSARLLQGYNEQFF.